This TCR beta chain was identified in a study of blood T cell repertoires in COVID-19. About the research overall: From T cells, B-cell-depleted T cells, or PBMCs came the material, which was cDNA or gDNA.

With 4 bases clipped from V and 6 bases from J, the junction kept 15 bases outside the gene matches. Germline values: CDR1 ENHRY, CDR2 SYGVKD. The CDR3 runs to 18 residues. In the source study's methods: Scientists estimated how many nucleated cells there were by amplifying reference gene primers. Assay used: immunoSEQ multiplex PCR; TCRdb lists only in-frame clones, some missing. Clone size and the V and J calls come from that table; the DNA yielded D and trimming. The table shows roughly 100,000 clones, with about 90% occurring only once. The chain is built from TRBV10-3 and TRBJ2-2; 9 nucleotides match TRBD2. This TCR was sampled from a human donor in a cohort sampled during active COVID-19. Source material: peripheral blood. The CDR3 sequence is CAISVWGLAGSSPGELFF. The CDR3 coding sequence is TGTGCCATCAGTGTCTGGGGTCTAGCGGGGTCATCCCCCGGGGAGCTGTTTTTT.